This T cell receptor (beta chain) comes out of a study of Ad26.COV2.S vaccination and SARS-CoV-2 variants. The treatment denotes: some 19 received Ad26.COV2.S at low or high dose, single or two shots; 5 received placebo; per-sample allocation not given. The samples date from day 63 after the first vaccine or placebo injection. CDR1 is SNHLY and CDR2 is FYNNEI in the germline V gene. The CDR3 runs to 15 residues. Trimming removed 7 bases from V and 2 bases from J, with 14 bases in between. Broader study findings: Vaccinees reportedly had broad spike-specific CD8+ and CD4+ T cell responses.

With respect to this clone: Its target is unknown.

Assay used: immunoSEQ multiplex PCR; TCRdb lists only in-frame clones, some missing. The sample yields about 350,000 clones, about 87% seen once. This material consisted of peripheral blood, taken in a trial of Ad26.COV2.S vaccine versus placebo. The rearrangement links TRBV2 to TRBJ2-2; the D gene could be TRBD1 or TRBD2 (5 bases each). The TCR was taken from a person between 18 and 65 years old who received the Ad26.COV2.S COVID-19 vaccine or a placebo. CDR3 nucleotide sequence: TGTGCCAGCATCCGGGACCGGGATAACACCGGGGAGCTGTTTTTT. It specifies CASIRDRDNTGELFF.